What follows are 19 T cell receptor beta chains derived from one specimen sequenced in a study of blood T cell repertoires in COVID-19. The data were produced by immunoSEQ multiplex PCR, yet TCRdb's version contains in-frame clones alone and is incomplete. The sample has roughly 250,000 clones; 86% are singletons. The material sequenced was peripheral blood. These receptors were obtained from a woman aged 25 to 39 with COVID-19, enrolled during active disease.

V is TRBV2 and J is TRBJ2-1; TRBD1 is a possible D gene (5 bases). Trimming left V 1 base short and J 2 bases short, with 9 bases between. CDR1 is SNHLY, CDR2 FYNNEI, per germline. The CDR3 has 15 amino acids. CDR3 sequence reads: CASSEGRAPYNEQFF. CDR3 nucleotides: TGTGCCAGCAGTGAAGGCAGGGCTCCCTACAATGAGCAGTTCTTC.

The V call is TRBV24-1, the J call TRBJ2-2; TRBD2 agrees at 7 bases. Trimming cost V 3 bases and J 0 bases; bases outside gene matches: 6. CDR1 is KGHDR, CDR2 SFDVKD, per germline. The CDR3 loop spans 17 amino acids. CDR3 sequence: CATSDLSSGSNTGELFF. DNA for the CDR3: TGTGCCACCAGTGATCTCTCTAGCGGATCGAACACCGGGGAGCTGTTTTTT.

V is TRBV5-5 and J is TRBJ1-1; no firm D call. The V gene's germline CDR1 is SGHKS and CDR2 YYEKEE (reference sequence). This CDR3 has 12 residues. Trimming removed 1 base from V and 4 bases from J, with 5 bases in between. DNA of the CDR3: TGTGCCAGCAGCTTGTTGGCCACTGAAGCTTTCTTT. Translating gives CASSLLATEAFF.

The rearrangement links TRBV19 to TRBJ2-1; D perhaps matches TRBD1 (7 bases). The CDR3 is made up of 18 amino acids. Trimming took 3 bases from V and 6 from J, leaving 24 bases between them. The germline V gene has CDR1 LNHDA and CDR2 SQIVND (reference sequence). The CDR3 nucleotides are TGTGCCAGTAGTATTGAGGGGGGCTTAATGGGGACAGTCAATGAGCAGTTCTTC. Protein sequence: CASSIEGGLMGTVNEQFF.

The chain is built from TRBV15 and TRBJ2-5, with 8 bases identical to TRBD2. The V and J ends lost 0 bases and 4 bases, in that order; junction bases with no gene match: 10. The CDR3 is 17 residues long. The germline gives CDR1 LNHNV, CDR2 YYDKDF (reference sequence). Here the CDR3 reads CATSRDRSGGLRETQYF. The CDR3 DNA follows: TGTGCCACCAGCAGAGATCGTTCGGGGGGGCTTCGAGAGACCCAGTACTTC.

J is TRBJ1-2 and V is TRBV11-2, with 10 bases that match TRBD1. The length of the CDR3 is 14 residues. Trimming took 9 bases from V and 8 from J; bases not matched to a gene: 12. Germline CDR1 is SGHAT and CDR2 is FQNNGV. In nucleotides, the CDR3 is TGTGCCAGGGGGACAGGGGATACTATGTTGGGCTACACCTTC. This translates into CARGTGDTMLGYTF.

This sequence joins TRBV14 and TRBJ1-5; D is unclear. Deletions cut 0 bases from V and 9 bases from J, with 9 bases between. Germline CDR1 and CDR2: SGHDN and FVKESK. The CDR3 runs 13 residues. CDR3 loop: CASSQDPGRPQHF. CDR3 nucleotides: TGTGCCAGCAGCCAAGACCCCGGTCGGCCCCAGCATTTT.

The chain has TRBV6-5 and TRBJ1-6; 9 positions agree with TRBD1. The CDR3 length is 13 residues. Germline CDR1 is MNHEY and CDR2 is SVGAGI. With 7 bases clipped from V and 7 bases from J, the junction kept 2 bases outside the gene matches. CDR3 nucleotide sequence: TGTGCCAGCAACGGACAGGGGAATTCACCCCTCCACTTT. It codes for CASNGQGNSPLHF.

The V and J genes are TRBV19 and TRBJ2-1; TRBD1 might be the D (5 bases). This CDR3 spans 11 amino acids. Germline loops: CDR1 LNHDA, CDR2 SQIVND (reference sequence). V lost 5 bases and J 8 bases, leaving 7 bases between the germline ends. Here the CDR3 DNA reads TGTGCCAGTAGTCAGGGCTATGAGCAGTTCTTC. Its protein is CASSQGYEQFF.

This chain joins TRBV19 and TRBJ2-3, with TRBD1 matching 8 bases. V lost 1 base, J lost 5 bases, and 5 bases stayed unmatched. The CDR3 length is 15 residues. Germline V gene data show CDR1 as LNHDA and CDR2 as SQIVND (reference sequence). In DNA, the CDR3 is TGTGCCAGTAGTATAGGCAGGGGGCCGATAGATACGCAGTATTTT. Residues: CASSIGRGPIDTQYF.

CDR3 DNA: TGTGCCAGCAGATCGAGTCGCGGTACGCAGTATTTT. Protein: CASRSSRGTQYF. This chain uses TRBV6-5 with TRBJ2-3; no definite D call. CDR3 length equals 12 residues. The germline V gene encodes CDR1 MNHEY and CDR2 SVGAGI. V dropped 6 bases and J dropped 8 bases, with 12 bases sitting between them.

The V and J genes are TRBV10-2 and TRBJ1-4; 9 bases map to TRBD1. Germline trimming cut 8 bases from V and 4 bases from J; bases unmatched to any gene: 11. CDR3 size: 16 residues. The germline V gene encodes CDR1 WSHSY and CDR2 SAAADI. The CDR3 region has the DNA TGCGCCAGCCGAAAGTCCCGGGACAGGGTTAATGAAAAACTGTTTTTT. Translated: CASRKSRDRVNEKLFF.

The table lists this clone with a few counts. This chain connects TRBV5-6 to TRBJ2-3, with 9 bases identical to TRBD2. The CDR3 covers 16 residues. Germline lookup yields CDR1 SGHDT and CDR2 YYEEEE. The trim removed 1 base at V and 0 bases at J, leaving 3 bases unmatched. The CDR3 is CASSLPSGVSTDTQYF. CDR3 nucleotides: TGTGCCAGCAGCTTGCCTAGCGGGGTTAGCACAGATACGCAGTATTTT.

In this sample, this clone turned up once. V gene TRBV14 combines with J gene TRBJ1-1, with D hard to call. The CDR3 runs 12 residues. The ends were cut back, 4 bases at V and 4 bases at J, with 7 bases in the middle. From germline, CDR1 is SGHDN and CDR2 FVKESK. CDR3 DNA: TGTGCCAGCAGCCCAACAGTCACTGAAGCTTTCTTT. Protein sequence: CASSPTVTEAFF.

This chain uses TRBV28 with TRBJ1-2; 8 bases line up with TRBD1. CDR1 and CDR2 from the germline V gene are MDHEN and SYDVKM. This CDR3 comprises 18 residues. Trimming took 5 bases from V and 4 from J; bases not matched to a gene: 18. CDR3 sequence (DNA): TGTGCCAGCAGTCCGTACGACTCAGGGGGCCTGGGGGCCTATGGCTACACCTTC. Protein sequence: CASSPYDSGGLGAYGYTF.

The rearrangement links TRBV7-2 to TRBJ2-5; TRBD1 might be the D (5 bases). Germline V gives CDR1 SGHTA, CDR2 FQGNSA. The ends were cut back, 1 base at V and 4 bases at J, with 7 bases in the middle. The CDR3 extends over 13 amino acids. The CDR3: CASSLVRGETQYF. As DNA, the CDR3 is TGTGCCAGCAGCTTAGTAAGGGGAGAGACCCAGTACTTC.

V gene TRBV13 combines with J gene TRBJ2-1; 10 bases map to TRBD2. V was pared by 0 bases and J by 8 bases, with 10 bases of the junction left unmatched. The length of the CDR3 is 17 residues. CDR1 PRHDT and CDR2 FYEKMQ come from the germline V gene (reference sequence). Written as DNA, the CDR3 is TGTGCCAGCAGCTTAGGCCTAACTAGCGGGACCCGAGATGAGCAGTTCTTC. Amino acid sequence: CASSLGLTSGTRDEQFF.

The chain uses TRBV18 and TRBJ1-1; D remains ambiguous. V lost 2 bases to trimming and J lost 2 bases, with 12 bases between them. The CDR3 covers 15 residues. Germline values: CDR1 KGHSH, CDR2 LQKENI. CDR3 sequence: CASSPAGLINTEAFF. CDR3 bases: TGTGCCAGCTCACCAGCAGGACTGATCAACACTGAAGCTTTCTTT.

The sample holds one count of this clone. The rearrangement uses TRBV2 and TRBJ1-2; D remains ambiguous. Germline CDR1 SNHLY, CDR2 FYNNEI. The CDR3 contains 12 residues. V lost 8 bases and J 4 bases, leaving 11 bases between the germline ends. The CDR3 loop is CASGRESYGYTF. DNA for the CDR3: TGTGCCAGCGGGAGAGAGTCCTATGGCTACACCTTC.